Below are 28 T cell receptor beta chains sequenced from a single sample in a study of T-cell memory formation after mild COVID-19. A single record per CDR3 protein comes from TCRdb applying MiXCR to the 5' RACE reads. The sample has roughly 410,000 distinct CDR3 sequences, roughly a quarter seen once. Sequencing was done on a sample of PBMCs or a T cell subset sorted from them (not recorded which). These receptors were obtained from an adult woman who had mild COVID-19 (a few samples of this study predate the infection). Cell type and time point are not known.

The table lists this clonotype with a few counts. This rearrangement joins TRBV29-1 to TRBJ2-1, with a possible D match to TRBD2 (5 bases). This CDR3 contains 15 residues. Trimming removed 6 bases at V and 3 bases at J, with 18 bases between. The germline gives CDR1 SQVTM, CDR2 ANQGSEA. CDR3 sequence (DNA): TGCAGCGTGATCCACGGAGGAGTTGACTACAATGAGCAGTTCTTC. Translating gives CSVIHGGVDYNEQFF.

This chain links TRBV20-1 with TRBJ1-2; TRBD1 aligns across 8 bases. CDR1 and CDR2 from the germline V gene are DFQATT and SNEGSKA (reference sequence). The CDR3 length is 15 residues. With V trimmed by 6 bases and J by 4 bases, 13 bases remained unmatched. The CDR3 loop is CSAGGGTGGAYGYTF. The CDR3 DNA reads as TGCAGTGCCGGGGGGGGGACAGGCGGTGCCTATGGCTACACCTTC.

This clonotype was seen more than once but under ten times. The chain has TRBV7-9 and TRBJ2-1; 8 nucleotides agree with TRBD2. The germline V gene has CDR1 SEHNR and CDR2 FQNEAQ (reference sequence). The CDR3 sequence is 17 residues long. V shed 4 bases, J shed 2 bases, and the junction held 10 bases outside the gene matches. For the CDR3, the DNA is TGTGCCAGCAGCTCCGCCCCGGGGGGGGGCGCCTACAATGAGCAGTTCTTC. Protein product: CASSSAPGGGAYNEQFF.

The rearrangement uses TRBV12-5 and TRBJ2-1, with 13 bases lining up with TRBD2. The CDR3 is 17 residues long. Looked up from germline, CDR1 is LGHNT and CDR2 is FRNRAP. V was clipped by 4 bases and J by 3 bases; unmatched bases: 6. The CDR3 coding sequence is TGTGCTAGTGGTTCGTCCGGGACTAGCGGGATCTACAATGAGCAGTTCTTC. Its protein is CASGSSGTSGIYNEQFF. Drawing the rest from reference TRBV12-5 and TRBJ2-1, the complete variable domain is DARVTQTPRHKVTEMGQEVTMRCQPILGHNTVFWYRQTMMQGLELLAYFRNRAPLDDSGMPKDRFSAEMPDATLATLKIQPSEPRDSAVYFCASGSSGTSGIYNEQFFGPGTRLTVL.

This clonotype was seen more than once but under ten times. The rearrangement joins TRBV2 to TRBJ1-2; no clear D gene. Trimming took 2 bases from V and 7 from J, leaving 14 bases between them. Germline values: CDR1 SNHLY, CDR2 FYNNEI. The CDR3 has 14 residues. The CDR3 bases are TGTGCCAGCAGTGAAATGTTTGGCGGTAGTGGCTACACCTTC. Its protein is CASSEMFGGSGYTF. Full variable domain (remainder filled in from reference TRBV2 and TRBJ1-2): EPEVTQTPSHQVTQMGQEVILRCVPISNHLYFYWYRQILGQKVEFLVSFYNNEISEKSEIFDDQFSVERPDGSNFTLKIRSTKLEDSAMYFCASSEMFGGSGYTFGSGTRLTVV.

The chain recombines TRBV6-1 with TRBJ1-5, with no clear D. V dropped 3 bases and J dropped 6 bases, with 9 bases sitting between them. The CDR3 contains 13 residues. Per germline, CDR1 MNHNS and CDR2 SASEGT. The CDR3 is CASSEIRGQPQHF. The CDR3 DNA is TGTGCCAGCAGTGAGATAAGAGGTCAGCCCCAGCATTTT.

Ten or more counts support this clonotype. CDR3 bases: TGCGCCAGCAGTTTGATACCCCGGGGCACAGGGGGCTCTAATGAAAAACTGTTTTTT. Translation: CASSLIPRGTGGSNEKLFF. The gene calls are TRBV5-1 and TRBJ1-4, with 9 bases lining up with TRBD1. CDR3 length: 19 residues. The V and J ends lost 5 bases and 3 bases, in that order; junction bases with no gene match: 17. Germline V lookup: CDR1 SGHRS, CDR2 YFSETQ.

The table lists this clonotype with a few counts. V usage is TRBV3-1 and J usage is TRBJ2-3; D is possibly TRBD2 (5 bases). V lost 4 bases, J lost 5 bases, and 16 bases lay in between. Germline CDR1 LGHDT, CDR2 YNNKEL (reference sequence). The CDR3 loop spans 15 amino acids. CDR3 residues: CASSRALALEDTQYF. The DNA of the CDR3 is TGTGCCAGCAGCCGCGCTCTAGCCCTGGAAGATACGCAGTATTTT.

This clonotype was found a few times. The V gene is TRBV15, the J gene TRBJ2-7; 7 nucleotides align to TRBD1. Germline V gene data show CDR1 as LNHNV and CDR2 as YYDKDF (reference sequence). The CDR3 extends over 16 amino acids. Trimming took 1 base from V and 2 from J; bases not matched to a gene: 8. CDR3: CATSRAPGQTTYEQYF. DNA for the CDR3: TGTGCCACCAGCAGAGCGCCGGGACAGACCACCTACGAGCAGTACTTC.

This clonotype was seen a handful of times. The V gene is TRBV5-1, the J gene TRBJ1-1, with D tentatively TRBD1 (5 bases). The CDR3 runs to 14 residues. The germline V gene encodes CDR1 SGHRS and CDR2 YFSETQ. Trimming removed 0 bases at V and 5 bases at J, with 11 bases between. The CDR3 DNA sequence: TGCGCCAGCAGCTTGGACAGGCTGACTACTGAAGCTTTCTTT. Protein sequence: CASSLDRLTTEAFF.

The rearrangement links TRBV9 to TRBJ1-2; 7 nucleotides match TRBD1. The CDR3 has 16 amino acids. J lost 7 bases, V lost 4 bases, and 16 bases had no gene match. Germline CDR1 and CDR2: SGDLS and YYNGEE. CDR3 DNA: TGTGCCAGCAGCTTCCGGGACAGTTTCAGTGGTGGTGGCTACACCTTC. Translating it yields CASSFRDSFSGGGYTF.

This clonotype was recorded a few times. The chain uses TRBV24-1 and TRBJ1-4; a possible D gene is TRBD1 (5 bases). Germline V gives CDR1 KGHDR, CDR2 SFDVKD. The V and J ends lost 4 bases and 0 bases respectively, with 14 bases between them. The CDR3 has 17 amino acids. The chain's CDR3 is CATSDRGDGSTNEKLFF. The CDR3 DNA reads TGTGCCACCAGTGACCGGGGGGACGGATCAACTAATGAAAAACTGTTTTTT.

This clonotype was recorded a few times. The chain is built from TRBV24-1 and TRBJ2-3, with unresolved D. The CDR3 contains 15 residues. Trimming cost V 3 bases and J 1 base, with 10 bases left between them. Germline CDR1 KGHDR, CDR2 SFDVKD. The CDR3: CATSDPTERTDTQYF. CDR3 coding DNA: TGTGCCACCAGTGATCCGACGGAACGCACAGATACGCAGTATTTT.

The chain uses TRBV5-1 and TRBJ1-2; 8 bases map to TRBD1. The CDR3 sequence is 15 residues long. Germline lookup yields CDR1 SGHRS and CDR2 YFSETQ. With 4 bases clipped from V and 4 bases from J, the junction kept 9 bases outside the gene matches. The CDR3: CASSPWQGAGYGYTF. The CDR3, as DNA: TGCGCCAGCAGCCCGTGGCAGGGGGCAGGCTATGGCTACACCTTC.

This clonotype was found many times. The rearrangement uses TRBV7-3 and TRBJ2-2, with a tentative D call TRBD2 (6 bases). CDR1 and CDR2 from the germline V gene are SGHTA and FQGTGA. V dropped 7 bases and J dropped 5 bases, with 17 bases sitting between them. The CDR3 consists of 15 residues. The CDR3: CASNPIRGLTGELFF. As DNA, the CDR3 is TGTGCCAGCAACCCGATACGGGGACTTACCGGGGAGCTGTTTTTT.

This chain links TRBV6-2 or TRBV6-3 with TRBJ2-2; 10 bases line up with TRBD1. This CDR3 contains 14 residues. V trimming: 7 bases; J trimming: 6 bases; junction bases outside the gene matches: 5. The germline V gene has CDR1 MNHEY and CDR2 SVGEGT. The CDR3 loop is CASNRQGAPGELFF. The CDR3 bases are TGTGCCAGCAATAGACAGGGGGCCCCCGGGGAGCTGTTTTTT.

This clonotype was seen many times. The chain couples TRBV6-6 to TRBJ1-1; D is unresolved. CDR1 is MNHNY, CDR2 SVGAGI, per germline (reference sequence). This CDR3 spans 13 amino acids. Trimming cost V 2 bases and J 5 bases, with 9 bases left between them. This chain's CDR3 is CASSYLRETEAFF. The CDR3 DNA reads TGTGCCAGCAGTTACCTCCGGGAGACTGAAGCTTTCTTT.

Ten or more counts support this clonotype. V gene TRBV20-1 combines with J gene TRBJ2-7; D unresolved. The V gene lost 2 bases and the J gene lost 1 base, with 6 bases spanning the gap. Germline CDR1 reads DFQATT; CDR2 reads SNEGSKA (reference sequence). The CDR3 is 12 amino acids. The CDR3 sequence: CSARIGSYEQYF. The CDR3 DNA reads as TGCAGTGCTAGAATAGGTTCCTACGAGCAGTACTTC.

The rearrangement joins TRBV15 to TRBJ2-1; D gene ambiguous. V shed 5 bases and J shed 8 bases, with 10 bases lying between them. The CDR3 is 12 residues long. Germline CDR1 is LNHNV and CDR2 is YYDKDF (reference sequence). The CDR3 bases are TGTGCCACCAGCGGCAGTAGCTATGAGCAGTTCTTC. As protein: CATSGSSYEQFF.

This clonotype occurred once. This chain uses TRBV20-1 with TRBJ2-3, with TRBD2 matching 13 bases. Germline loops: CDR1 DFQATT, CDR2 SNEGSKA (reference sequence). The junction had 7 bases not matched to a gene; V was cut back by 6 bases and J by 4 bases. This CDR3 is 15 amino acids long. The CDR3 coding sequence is TGCAGTGCAACCGGGACTAGCGGGATATCAGATACGCAGTATTTT. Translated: CSATGTSGISDTQYF.

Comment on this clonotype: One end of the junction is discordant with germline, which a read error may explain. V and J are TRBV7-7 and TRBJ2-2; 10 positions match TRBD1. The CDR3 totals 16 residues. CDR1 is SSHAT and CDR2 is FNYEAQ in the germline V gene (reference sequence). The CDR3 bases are TGTGCTAGCAGTAATCGACAGGGGGCTATAAGCGGGGAGCTGTTTTTT. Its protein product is CASSNRQGAISGELFF.

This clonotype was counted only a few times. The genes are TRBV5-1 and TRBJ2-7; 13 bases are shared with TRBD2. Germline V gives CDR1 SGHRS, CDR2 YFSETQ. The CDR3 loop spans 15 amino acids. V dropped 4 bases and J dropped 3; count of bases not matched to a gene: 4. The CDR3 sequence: CASSDGTSGNYEQYF. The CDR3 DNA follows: TGCGCCAGCAGCGACGGGACTAGCGGGAACTACGAGCAGTACTTC.

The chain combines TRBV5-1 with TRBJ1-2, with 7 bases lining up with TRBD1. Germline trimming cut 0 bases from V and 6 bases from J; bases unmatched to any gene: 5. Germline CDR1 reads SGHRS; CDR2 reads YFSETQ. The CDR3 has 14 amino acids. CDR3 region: CASSLGDRFDGYTF. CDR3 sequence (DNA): TGCGCCAGCAGCTTGGGGGACAGATTTGATGGCTACACCTTC.

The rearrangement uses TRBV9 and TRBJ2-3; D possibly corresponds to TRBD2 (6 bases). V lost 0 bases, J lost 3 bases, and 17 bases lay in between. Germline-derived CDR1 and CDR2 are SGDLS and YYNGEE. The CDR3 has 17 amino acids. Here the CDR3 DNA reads TGTGCCAGCAGCGTAGAAGGTGTCCGACTAGGAACAGATACGCAGTATTTT. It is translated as CASSVEGVRLGTDTQYF.

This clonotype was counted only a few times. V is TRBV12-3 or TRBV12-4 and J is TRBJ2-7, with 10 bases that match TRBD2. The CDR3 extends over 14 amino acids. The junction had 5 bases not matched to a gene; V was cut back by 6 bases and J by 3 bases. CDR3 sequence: CASRAGLANYEQYF. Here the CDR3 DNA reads TGTGCCAGCAGAGCGGGACTAGCGAACTACGAGCAGTACTTC.

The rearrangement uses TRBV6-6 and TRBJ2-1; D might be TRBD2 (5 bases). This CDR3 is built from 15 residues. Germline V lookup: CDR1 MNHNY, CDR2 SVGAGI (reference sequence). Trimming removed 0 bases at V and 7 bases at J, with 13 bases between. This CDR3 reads CASSYSGMGVNEQFF. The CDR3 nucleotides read TGTGCCAGCAGTTACTCAGGGATGGGAGTGAATGAGCAGTTCTTC.

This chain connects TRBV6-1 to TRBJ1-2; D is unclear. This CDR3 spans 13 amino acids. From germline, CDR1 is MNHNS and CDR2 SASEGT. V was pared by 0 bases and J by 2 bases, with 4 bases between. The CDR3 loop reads CASSEASNYGYTF. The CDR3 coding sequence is TGTGCCAGCAGTGAAGCGTCGAACTATGGCTACACCTTC.

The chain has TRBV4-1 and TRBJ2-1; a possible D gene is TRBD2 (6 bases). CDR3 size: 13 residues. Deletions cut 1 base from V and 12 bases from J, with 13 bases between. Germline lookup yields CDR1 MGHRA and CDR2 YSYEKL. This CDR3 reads CASSQGRAGWQFF. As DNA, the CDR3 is TGCGCCAGCAGCCAAGGAAGGGCGGGGTGGCAGTTCTTC.